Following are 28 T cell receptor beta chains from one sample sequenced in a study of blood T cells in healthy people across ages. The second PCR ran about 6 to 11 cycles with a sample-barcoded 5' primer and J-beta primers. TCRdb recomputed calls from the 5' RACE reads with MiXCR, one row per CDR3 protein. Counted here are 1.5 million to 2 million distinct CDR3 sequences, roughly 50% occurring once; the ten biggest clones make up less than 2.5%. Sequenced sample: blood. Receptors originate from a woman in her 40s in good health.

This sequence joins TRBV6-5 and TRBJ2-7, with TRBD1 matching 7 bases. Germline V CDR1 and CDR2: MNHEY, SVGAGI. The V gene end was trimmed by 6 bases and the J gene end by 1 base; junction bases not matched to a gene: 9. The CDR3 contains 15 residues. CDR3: CASRRGTDSSYEQYF. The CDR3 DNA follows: TGTGCCAGCAGGAGGGGGACAGACAGTTCCTACGAGCAGTACTTC.

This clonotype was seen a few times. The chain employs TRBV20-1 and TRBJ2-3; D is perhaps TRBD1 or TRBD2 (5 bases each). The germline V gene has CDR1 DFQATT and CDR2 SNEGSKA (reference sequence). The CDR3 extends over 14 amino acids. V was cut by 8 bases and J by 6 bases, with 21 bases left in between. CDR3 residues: CSYSQGVYGDTQYF. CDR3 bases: TGCAGTTATTCCCAGGGAGTCTATGGGGATACGCAGTATTTT.

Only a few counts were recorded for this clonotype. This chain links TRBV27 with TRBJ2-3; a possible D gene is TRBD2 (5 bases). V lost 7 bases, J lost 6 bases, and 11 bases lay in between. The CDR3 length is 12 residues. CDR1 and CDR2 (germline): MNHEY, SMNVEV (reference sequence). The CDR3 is CASTSPRDTQYF. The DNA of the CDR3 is TGTGCCAGCACTAGCCCGCGGGATACGCAGTATTTT.

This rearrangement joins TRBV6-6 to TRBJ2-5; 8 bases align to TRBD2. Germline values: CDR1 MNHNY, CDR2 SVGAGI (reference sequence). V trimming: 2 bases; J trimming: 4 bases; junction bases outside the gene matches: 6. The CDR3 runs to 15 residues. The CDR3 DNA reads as TGTGCCAGCAGTTACCTCGGGGGGGCCGGAGAGACCCAGTACTTC. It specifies CASSYLGGAGETQYF.

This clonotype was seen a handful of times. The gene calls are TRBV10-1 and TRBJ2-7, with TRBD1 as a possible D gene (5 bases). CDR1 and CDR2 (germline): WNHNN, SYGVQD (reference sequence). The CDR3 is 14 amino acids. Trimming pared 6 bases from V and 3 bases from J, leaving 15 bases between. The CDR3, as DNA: TGCGCCAGCAGACAGGACGAATGGAACTACGAGCAGTACTTC. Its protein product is CASRQDEWNYEQYF.

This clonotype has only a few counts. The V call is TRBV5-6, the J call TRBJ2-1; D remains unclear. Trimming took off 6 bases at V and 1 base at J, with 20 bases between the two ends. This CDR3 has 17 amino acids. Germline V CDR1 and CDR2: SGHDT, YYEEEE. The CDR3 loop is CASILKLPFPSYNEQFF. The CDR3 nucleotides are TGTGCCAGCATCCTTAAACTGCCTTTTCCTTCCTACAATGAGCAGTTCTTC.

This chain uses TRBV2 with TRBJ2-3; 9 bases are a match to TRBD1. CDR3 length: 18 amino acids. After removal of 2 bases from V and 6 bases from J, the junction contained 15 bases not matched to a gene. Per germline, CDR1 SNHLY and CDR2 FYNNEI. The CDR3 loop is CASSEFVATGGASDTQYF. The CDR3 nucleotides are TGTGCCAGCAGTGAATTCGTTGCAACAGGGGGCGCATCGGATACGCAGTATTTT.

CDR3 sequence: CASSPNTLVGTEAFF. DNA for the CDR3: TGTGCCAGCAGCCCAAACACGTTGGTCGGCACTGAAGCTTTCTTT. V is TRBV4-2 and J is TRBJ1-1, with unresolved D. Looked up from germline, CDR1 is LGHNA and CDR2 is YNFKEQ. The CDR3 contains 15 residues. Deletions cut 4 bases from V and 4 bases from J, with 16 bases between.

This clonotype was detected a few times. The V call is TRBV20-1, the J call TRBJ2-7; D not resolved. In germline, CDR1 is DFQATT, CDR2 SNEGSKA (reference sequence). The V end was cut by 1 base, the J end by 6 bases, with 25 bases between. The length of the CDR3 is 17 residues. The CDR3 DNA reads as TGCAGTGCTAGAGTTGCCCCGGGCCAGTCGTTTCAATCCGAGCAGTACTTC. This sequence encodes CSARVAPGQSFQSEQYF.

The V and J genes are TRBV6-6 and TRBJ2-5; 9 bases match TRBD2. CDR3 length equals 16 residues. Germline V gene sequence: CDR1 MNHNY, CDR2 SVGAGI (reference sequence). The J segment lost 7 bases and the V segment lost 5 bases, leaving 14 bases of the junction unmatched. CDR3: CASSQDRGGAVSTQYF. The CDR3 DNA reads TGTGCCAGCAGTCAAGATCGCGGGGGGGCCGTGTCGACCCAGTACTTC.

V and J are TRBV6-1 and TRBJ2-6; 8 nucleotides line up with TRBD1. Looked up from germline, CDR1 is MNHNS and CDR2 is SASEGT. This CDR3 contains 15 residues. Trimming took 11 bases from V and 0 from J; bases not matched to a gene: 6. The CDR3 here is CAARGLSSGANVLTF. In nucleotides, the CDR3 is TGTGCCGCCAGGGGGCTGAGCTCTGGGGCCAACGTCCTGACTTTC.

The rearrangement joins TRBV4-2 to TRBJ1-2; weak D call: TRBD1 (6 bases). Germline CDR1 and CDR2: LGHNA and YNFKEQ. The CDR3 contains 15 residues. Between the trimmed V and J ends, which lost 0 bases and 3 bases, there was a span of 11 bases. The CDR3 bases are TGTGCCAGCAGCCAAGAGTGGGGGGCCTACTATGGCTACACCTTC. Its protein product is CASSQEWGAYYGYTF.

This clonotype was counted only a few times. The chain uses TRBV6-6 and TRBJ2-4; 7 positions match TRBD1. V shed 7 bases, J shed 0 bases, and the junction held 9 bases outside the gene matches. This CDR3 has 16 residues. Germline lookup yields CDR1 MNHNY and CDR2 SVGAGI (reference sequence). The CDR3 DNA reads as TGTGCCAGCATCGGATTTGACAGGGTAGCCAAAAACATTCAGTACTTC. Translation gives CASIGFDRVAKNIQYF.

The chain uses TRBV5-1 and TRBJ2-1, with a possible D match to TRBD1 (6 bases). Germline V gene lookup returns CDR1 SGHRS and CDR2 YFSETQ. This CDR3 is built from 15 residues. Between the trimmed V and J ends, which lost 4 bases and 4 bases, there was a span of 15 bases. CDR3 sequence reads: CASSGSGARYNEQFF. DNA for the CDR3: TGCGCCAGCAGCGGCTCAGGGGCGCGGTACAATGAGCAGTTCTTC.

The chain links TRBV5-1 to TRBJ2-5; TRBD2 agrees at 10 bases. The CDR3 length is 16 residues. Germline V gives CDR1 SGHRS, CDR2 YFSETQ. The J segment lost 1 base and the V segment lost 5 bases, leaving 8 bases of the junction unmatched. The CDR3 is CASRVNSGGLQETQYF. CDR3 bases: TGCGCCAGCAGGGTCAATAGCGGGGGGCTCCAAGAGACCCAGTACTTC.

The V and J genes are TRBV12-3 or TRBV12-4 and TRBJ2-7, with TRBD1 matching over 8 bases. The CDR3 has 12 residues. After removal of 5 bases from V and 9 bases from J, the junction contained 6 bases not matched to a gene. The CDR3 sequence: CASSLTGDVQYF. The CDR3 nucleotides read TGTGCCAGCAGTCTGACAGGGGACGTGCAGTACTTC.

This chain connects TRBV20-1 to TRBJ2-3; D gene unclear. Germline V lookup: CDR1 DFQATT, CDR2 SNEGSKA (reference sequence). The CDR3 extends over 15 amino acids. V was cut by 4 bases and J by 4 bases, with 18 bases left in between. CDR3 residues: CSANREASQSDTQYF. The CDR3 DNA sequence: TGCAGTGCTAACCGAGAGGCCTCTCAATCAGATACGCAGTATTTT.

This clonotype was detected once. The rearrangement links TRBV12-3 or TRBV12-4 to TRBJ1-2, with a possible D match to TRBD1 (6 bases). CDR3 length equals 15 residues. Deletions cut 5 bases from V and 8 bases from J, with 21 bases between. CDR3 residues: CASSKAAGALGGYTF. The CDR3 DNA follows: TGTGCCAGCAGTAAAGCCGCAGGGGCCCTAGGGGGCTACACCTTC.

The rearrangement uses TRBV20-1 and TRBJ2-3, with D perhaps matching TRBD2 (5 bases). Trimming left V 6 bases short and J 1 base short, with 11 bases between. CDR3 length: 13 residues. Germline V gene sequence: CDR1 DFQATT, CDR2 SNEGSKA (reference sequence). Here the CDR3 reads CSAPGSGTDTQYF. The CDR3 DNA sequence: TGCAGTGCCCCGGGGTCAGGCACAGATACGCAGTATTTT.

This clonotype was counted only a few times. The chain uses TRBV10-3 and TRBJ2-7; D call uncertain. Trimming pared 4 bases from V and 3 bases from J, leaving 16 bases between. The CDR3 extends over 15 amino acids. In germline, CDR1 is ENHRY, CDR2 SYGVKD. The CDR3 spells CAISAPETYFYEQYF. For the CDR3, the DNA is TGTGCCATCAGTGCACCAGAGACGTACTTCTACGAGCAGTACTTC.

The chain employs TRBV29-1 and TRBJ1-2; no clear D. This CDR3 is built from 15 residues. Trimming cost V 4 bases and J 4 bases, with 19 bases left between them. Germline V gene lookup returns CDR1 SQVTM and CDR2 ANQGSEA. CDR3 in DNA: TGCAGCGTTGCTTATGGAGTCCCAGAGCGCTATGGCTACACCTTC. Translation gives CSVAYGVPERYGYTF.

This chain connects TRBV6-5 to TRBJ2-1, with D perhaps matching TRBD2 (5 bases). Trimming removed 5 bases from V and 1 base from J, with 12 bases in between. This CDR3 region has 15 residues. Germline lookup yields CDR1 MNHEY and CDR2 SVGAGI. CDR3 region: CASSAASWSYNEQFF. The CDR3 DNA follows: TGTGCCAGCAGTGCGGCTAGCTGGTCCTACAATGAGCAGTTCTTC.

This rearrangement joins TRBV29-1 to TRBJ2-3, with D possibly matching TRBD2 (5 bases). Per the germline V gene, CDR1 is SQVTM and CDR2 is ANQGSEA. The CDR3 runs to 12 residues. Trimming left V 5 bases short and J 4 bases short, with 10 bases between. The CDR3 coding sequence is TGCAGCGTTAGTTCCGGGGCAGATACGCAGTATTTT. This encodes CSVSSGADTQYF.

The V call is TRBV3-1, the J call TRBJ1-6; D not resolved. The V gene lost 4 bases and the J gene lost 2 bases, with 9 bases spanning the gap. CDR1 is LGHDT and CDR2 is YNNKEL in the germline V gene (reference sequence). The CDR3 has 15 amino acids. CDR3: CASSRASAYNSPLHF. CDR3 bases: TGTGCCAGCAGCCGTGCCTCAGCCTATAATTCACCCCTCCACTTT.

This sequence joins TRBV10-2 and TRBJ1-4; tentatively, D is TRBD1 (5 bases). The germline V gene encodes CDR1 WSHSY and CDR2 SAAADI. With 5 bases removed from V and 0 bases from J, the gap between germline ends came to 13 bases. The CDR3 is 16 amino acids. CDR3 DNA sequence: TGCGCCAGCAGTAAGAGACAGTCTGCAACTAATGAAAAACTGTTTTTT. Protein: CASSKRQSATNEKLFF.

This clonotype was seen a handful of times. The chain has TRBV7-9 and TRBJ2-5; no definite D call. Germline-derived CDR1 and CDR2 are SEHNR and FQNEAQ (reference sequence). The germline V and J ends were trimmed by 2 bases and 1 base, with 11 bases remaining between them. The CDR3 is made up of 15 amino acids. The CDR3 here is CASSLIGGSQETQYF. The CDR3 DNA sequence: TGTGCCAGCAGCTTAATCGGCGGTTCCCAAGAGACCCAGTACTTC.

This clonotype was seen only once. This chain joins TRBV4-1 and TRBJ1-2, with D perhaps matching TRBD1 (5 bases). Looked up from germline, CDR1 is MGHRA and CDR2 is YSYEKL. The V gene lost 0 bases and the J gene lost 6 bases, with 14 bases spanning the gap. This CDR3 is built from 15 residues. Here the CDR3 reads CASSQEGGTGDGYTF. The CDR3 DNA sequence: TGCGCCAGCAGCCAAGAAGGCGGGACTGGGGATGGCTACACCTTC.

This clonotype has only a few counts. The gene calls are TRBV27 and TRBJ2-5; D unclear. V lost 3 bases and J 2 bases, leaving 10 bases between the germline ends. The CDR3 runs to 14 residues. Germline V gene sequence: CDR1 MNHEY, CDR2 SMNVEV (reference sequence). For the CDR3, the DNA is TGTGCCAGCAGTTTGAGCAGCGCACAAGAGACCCAGTACTTC. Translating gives CASSLSSAQETQYF.